This TCR beta chain emerged from a study of Graves' ophthalmopathy and Graves' hyperthyroidism. Study-wide background: Over 18 months of follow-up, stable hyperthyroidism required that no ophthalmopathy appear.

Researchers took RNA transcripts and amplified TCR beta CDR3 regions from them. The library came from an HTBI-primed first-round RT-PCR and a second-round multiplex PCR. TCRdb used MiXCR to reprocess the multiplex PCR reads, holding one entry per CDR3 protein. The sample yields 500,000 to 700,000 distinct CDR3 sequences, under 40% seen once. The CDR3 covers 17 residues. Germline trimming cut 0 bases from V and 4 bases from J; bases unmatched to any gene: 12. Germline CDR1 reads SGHKS; CDR2 reads YYEKEE (reference sequence). Sample: peripheral blood or thyroid tissue (not recorded which). The sequence was obtained from an adult man with Graves' hyperthyroidism. This chain joins TRBV5-5 and TRBJ2-5; 7 bases agree with TRBD2. The CDR3 sequence is CASSLASGRVVRETQYF. The CDR3, as DNA: TGTGCCAGCAGCTTGGCCTCTGGGAGGGTGGTTCGAGAGACCCAGTACTTC. The variable domain in full, completed from reference TRBV5-5 and TRBJ2-5, reads DAGVTQSPTHLIKTRGQQVTLRCSPISGHKSVSWYQQVLGQGPQFIFQYYEKEERGRGNFPDRFSARQFPNYSSELNVNALLLGDSALYLCASSLASGRVVRETQYFGPGTRLLVL.